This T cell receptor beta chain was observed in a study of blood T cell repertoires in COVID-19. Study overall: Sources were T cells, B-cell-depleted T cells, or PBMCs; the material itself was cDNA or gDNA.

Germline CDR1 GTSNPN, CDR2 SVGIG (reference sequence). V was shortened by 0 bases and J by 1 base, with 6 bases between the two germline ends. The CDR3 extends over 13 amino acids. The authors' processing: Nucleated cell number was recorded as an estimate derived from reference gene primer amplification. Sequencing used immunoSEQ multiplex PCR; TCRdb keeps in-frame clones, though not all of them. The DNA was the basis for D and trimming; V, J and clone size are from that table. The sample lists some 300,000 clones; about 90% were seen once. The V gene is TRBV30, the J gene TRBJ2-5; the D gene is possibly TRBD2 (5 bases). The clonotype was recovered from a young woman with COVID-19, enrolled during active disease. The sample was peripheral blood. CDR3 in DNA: TGTGCCTGGAGTGTGAGGGTCCAAGAGACCCAGTACTTC. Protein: CAWSVRVQETQYF. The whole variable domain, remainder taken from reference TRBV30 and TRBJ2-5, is SQTIHQWPATLVQPVGSPLSLECTVEGTSNPNLYWYRQAAGRGLQLLFYSVGIGQISSEVPQNLSASRPQDRQFILSSKKLLLSDSGFYLCAWSVRVQETQYFGPGTRLLVL.